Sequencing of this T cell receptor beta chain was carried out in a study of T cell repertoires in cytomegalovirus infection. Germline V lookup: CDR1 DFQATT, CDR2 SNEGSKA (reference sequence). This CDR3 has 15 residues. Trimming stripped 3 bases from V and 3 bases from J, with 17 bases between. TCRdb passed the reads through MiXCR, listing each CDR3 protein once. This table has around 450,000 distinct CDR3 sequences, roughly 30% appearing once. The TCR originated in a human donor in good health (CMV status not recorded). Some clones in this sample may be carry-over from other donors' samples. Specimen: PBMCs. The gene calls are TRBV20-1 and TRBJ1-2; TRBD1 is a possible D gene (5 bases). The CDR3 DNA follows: TGCAGTGCTAGTAAGACGGATACGGGACACTATGGCTACACCTTC. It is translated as CSASKTDTGHYGYTF.